The subject of this entry is one T cell receptor beta chain. This clonotype turned up a few times. What this receptor recognizes is not known. Base qualities are missing; no much larger clone stands one base away. Ficoll-Paque density gradient centrifugation was the method used to isolate PBMCs. Sequencing instrument: Illumina NovaSeq 6000. Using 5'RACE with constant-segment primers, TCRalpha and TCRbeta cDNA libraries were constructed, with sample barcodes and unique molecular identifiers added in the process. RNA was extracted from every sample with Trizol reagent. Libraries were amplified in two PCR steps, with a second sample barcode and Illumina TruSeq adapters added in the second step. The libraries were sequenced on an Illumina NovaSeq using 2 x 150 bp paired-end reads. In the paper's pipeline: Reads were demultiplexed and collapsed into UMI-guided consensus sequences with migec v1.2.7. With mixcr v2.1.11, UMI consensuses were aligned to TRA and TRB V and J templates and assembled into clonotypes. Expanded or contracted clonotypes were those called significant by both edgeR and NoisET, with noise models trained on biological replicates. For edgeR calls, the thresholds were a false discovery rate-adjusted p below 0.01 and a log2 fold-change of 1. As an exploratory analysis of dynamics, PCA with hierarchical clustering was applied to max-normalized trajectories of the 1000 most abundant clonotypes. Separately sequenced CD4+ and CD8+ repertoires were used to assign a CD4 or CD8 phenotype to each responding clone. TCRdb handled the public reads itself, with Q25 trimming in fastp and clone calling in MiXCR, and kept productive beta chains. Each entry is one CDR3 protein sequence, shown with its most common DNA and genes. The V and J calls reflect TCRdb's pipeline rather than the authors' work. The sample contains 550,000 to 700,000 distinct CDR3 sequences, 15% to 20% of them found a single time. About 8.1% of the sample lies in the top ten.

From V the trimming removes 3 bases and from J it removes 5 bases, while the gene matches leave 4 bases of the junction unaccounted for. According to the germline V gene (reference sequence), CDR1 reads LNHDA and CDR2 reads SQIVND. Taken from cysteine to phenylalanine, the CDR3 has 15 residues. Just CDR3 DNA is preserved here, 45 bases in frame from base 1. This entry is derived from a study of T-cell memory formation after mild COVID-19 (dated by TCRdb to the early 2020s). Study-level background: TCR sequence clusters from the two donors were found to be largely donor specific. In a couple of donors, T-cell clones that expanded and contracted after mild COVID-19 were tracked by sequencing TCRalpha and TCRbeta repertoires over time. Two young, previously healthy adult volunteers made up the cohort, one male and one female.

General findings and caveats noted by the study authors: Clones that contracted from day 15 to 85 showed balanced CD4/CD8 phenotypes, whereas a second wave of clones that expanded from day 15 to 37 leaned towards CD4+. SARS-CoV-2 specificity of the second-wave clones peaking on day 37 was not confirmed. The study covered only two mild cases, and larger cohorts including severe cases with pre-infection samples were considered necessary. Some responding clones were detected in pre-infection memory, which suggested that pre-existing cross-reactive memory T cells had joined the SARS-CoV-2 response. Contracting CD4+ clones were located mainly in the CM and EM memory subsets, whereas CD8+ clones were found to be enriched in EMRA.

Sequenced input: PBMCs or a T cell subset sorted from them (not recorded which). This sequence uses TRBV19 and TRBJ1-6; 7 central bases correspond to TRBD1. This TCR was recovered from an adult woman who had mild COVID-19 (a few samples of this study predate the infection). The sample titles of this study are shuffled in the database, so cell type and time point are left out; the donor was told from shared clones. The nucleotides are TGTGCCAGTAGTATCCGGGACAGCGATAATTCACCCCTCCACTTT. It encodes CASSIRDSDNSPLHF.